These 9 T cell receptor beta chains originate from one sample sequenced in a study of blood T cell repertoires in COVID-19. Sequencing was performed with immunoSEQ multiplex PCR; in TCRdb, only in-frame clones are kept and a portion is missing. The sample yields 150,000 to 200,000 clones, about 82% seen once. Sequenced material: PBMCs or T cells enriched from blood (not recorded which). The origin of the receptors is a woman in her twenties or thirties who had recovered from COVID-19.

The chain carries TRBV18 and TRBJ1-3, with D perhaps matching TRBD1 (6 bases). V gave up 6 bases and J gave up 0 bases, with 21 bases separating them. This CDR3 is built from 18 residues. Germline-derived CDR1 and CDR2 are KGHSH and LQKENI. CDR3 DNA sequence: TGTGCCAGCTCTGAAGCGCAGGGGAGCGCCTACTCTGGAAACACCATATATTTT. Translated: CASSEAQGSAYSGNTIYF.

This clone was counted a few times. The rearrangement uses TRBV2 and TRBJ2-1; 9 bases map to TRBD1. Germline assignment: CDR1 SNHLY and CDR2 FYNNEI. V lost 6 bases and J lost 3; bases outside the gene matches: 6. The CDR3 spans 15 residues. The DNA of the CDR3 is TGTGCCAGCAGCCCGGGGGACAGGGACTACAATGAGCAGTTCTTC. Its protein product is CASSPGDRDYNEQFF.

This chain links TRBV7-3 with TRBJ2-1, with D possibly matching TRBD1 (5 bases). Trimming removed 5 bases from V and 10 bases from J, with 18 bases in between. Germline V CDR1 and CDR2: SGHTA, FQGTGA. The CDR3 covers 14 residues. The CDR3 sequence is CASSTLTDPKEQFF. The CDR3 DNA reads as TGTGCCAGCAGCACACTGACAGACCCAAAAGAGCAGTTCTTC.

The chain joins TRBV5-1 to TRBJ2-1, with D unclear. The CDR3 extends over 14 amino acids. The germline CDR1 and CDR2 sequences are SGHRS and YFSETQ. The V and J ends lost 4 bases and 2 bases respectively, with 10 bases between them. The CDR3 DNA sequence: TGCGCCAGCAGCCCCCAGGTAGCCTACAATGAGCAGTTCTTC. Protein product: CASSPQVAYNEQFF. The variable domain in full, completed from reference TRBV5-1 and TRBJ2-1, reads KAGVTQTPRYLIKTRGQQVTLSCSPISGHRSVSWYQQTPGQGLQFLFEYFSETQRNKGNFPGRFSGRQFSNSRSEMNVSTLELGDSALYLCASSPQVAYNEQFFGPGTRLTVL.

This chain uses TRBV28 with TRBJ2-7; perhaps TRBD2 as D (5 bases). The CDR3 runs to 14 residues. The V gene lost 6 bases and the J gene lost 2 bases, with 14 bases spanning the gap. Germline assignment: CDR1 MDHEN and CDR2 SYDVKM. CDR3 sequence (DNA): TGTGCCAGCAGCACCCGGGAAACACCCTACGAGCAGTACTTC. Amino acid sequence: CASSTRETPYEQYF. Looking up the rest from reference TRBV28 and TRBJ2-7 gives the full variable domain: DVKVTQSSRYLVKRTGEKVFLECVQDMDHENMFWYRQDPGLGLRLIYFSYDVKMKEKGDIPEGYSVSREKKERFSLILESASTNQTSMYLCASSTRETPYEQYFGPGTRLTVT.

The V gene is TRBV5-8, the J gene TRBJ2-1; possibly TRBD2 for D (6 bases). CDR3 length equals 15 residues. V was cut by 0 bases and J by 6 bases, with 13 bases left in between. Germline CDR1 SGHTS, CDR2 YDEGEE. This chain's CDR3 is CASSLAASGFNEQFF. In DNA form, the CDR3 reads TGTGCCAGCAGCTTGGCCGCGAGCGGGTTCAATGAGCAGTTCTTC.

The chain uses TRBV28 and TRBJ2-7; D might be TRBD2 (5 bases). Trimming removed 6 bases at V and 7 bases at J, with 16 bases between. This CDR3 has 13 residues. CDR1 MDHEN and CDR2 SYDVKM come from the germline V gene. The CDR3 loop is CASSIPGMGEQYF. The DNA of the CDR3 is TGTGCCAGCAGCATCCCCGGGATGGGGGAGCAGTACTTC.

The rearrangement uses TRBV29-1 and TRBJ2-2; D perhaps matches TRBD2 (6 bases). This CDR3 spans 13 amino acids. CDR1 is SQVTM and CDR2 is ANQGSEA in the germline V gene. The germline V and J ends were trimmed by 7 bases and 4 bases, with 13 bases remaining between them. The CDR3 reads CSATSILTGELFF. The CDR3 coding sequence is TGCAGCGCTACTAGCATACTCACCGGGGAGCTGTTTTTT.

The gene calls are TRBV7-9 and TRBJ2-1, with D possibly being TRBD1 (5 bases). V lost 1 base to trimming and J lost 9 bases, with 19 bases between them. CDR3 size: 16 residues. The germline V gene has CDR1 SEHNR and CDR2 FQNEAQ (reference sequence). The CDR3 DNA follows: TGTGCCAGCAGCTTAGGTTACGCTGTAGTAAGGGGTGAGCAGTTCTTC. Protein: CASSLGYAVVRGEQFF.